This TCR beta chain is drawn from a study of blood T cell repertoires in COVID-19. Background on the study: The cDNA or gDNA used as material had been derived from T cells, B-cell-depleted T cells, or PBMCs.

This CDR3 has 15 amino acids. V dropped 4 bases and J dropped 1 base, with 13 bases sitting between them. Germline CDR1 reads ENHRY; CDR2 reads SYGVKD. Authors' data handling: Estimation of nucleated cell counts was performed using reference gene primer amplification. Assay: immunoSEQ multiplex PCR; the TCRdb copy retains only in-frame clones and omits some. V and J calls and clone size follow that table, whereas D and trimming were derived from the DNA. Among some 99,000 clones listed, 81% were seen once. Source material: peripheral blood. V is TRBV10-3 and J is TRBJ1-1; tentatively, D is TRBD1 (6 bases). The clonotype comes from an elderly woman with acute or convalescent COVID-19. The CDR3 loop reads CAISGGPARNTEAFF. The CDR3, as DNA: TGTGCCATCAGTGGGGGGCCAGCGAGGAACACTGAAGCTTTCTTT.